Sequencing of this T cell receptor beta chain was carried out in a study of kidney transplant recipient with SARS-CoV-2 infection. This clonotype has at least ten counts. The CDR3 extends over 17 amino acids. J lost 4 bases, V lost 4 bases, and 10 bases had no gene match. CDR1 is MGHRA, CDR2 YSYEKL, per germline. From the reads, TCRdb called clonotypes with MiXCR, one entry per CDR3 protein. The data show under 300,000 distinct CDR3 sequences, under 30% seen once. This receptor was taken from a male patient aged 30 to 39 who had COVID-19 and was a kidney transplant recipient. The graft donor may be the source of some T cells. The chain links TRBV4-1 to TRBJ1-2, with 12 bases lining up with TRBD1. The sample here was a blood sample, taken at baseline and between days 110 and 120 from a kidney transplant recipient. CDR3 region: CASSRTGDRGRAYGYTF. DNA for the CDR3: TGCGCCAGCAGCCGAACCGGGGACAGGGGGCGTGCCTATGGCTACACCTTC.